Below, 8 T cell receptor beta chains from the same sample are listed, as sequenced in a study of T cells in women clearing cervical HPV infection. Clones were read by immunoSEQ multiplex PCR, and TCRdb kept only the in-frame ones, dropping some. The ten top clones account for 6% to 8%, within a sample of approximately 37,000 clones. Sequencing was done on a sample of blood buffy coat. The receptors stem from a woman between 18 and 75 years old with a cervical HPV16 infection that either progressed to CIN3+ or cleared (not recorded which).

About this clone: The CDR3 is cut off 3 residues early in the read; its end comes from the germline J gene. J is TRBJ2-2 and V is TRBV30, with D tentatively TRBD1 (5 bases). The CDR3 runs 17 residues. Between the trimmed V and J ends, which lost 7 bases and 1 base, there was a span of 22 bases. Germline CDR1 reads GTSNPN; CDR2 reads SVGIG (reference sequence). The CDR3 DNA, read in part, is TGTGCCTCCGGTCAGGGCGTAGGTGGCTTGAACACCGGGGAG. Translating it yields CASGQGVGGLNTGE. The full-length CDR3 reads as CASGQGVGGLNTGELFF.

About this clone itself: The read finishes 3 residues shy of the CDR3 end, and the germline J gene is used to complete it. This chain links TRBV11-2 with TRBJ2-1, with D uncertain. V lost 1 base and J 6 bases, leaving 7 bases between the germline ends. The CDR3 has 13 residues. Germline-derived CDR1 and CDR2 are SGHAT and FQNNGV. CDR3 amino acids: CASSLVQPNEQFF. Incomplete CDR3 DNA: TGTGCCAGCAGCTTAGTACAGCCCAATGAG. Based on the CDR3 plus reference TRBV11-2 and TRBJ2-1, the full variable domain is EAGVAQSPRYKIIEKRQSVAFWCNPISGHATLYWYQQILGQGPKLLIQFQNNGVVDDSQLPKDRFSAERLKGVDSTLKIQPAKLEDSAVYLCASSLVQPNEQFFGPGTRLTVL.

The CDR3: CASRDRVRMNTEAFF. The CDR3 bases that were read are TGTGCCAGTAGGGACAGGGTTCGGATGAACACTGAA. The gene calls are TRBV19 and TRBJ1-1; 8 bases fit TRBD1. The read falls 3 residues short of the CDR3 end, and the missing part is taken from the germline J gene. Germline V CDR1 and CDR2: LNHDA, SQIVND (reference sequence). With V trimmed by 6 bases and J by 0 bases, 6 bases remained unmatched. The CDR3 runs 15 residues. Supplemented by reference TRBV19 and TRBJ1-1, the full variable domain reads DGGITQSPKYLFRKEGQNVTLSCEQNLNHDAMYWYRQDPGQGLRLIYYSQIVNDFQKGDIAEGYSVSREKKESFPLTVTSAQKNPTAFYLCASRDRVRMNTEAFFGQGTRLTVV.

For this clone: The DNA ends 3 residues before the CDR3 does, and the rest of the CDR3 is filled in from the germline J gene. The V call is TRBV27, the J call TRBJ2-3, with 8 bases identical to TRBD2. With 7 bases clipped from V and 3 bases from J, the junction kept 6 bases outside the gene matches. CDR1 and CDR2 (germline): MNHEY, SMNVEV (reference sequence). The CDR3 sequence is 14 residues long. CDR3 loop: CASTASGRTDTQYF. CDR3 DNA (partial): TGTGCCAGCACAGCCAGCGGGAGAACAGATACG.

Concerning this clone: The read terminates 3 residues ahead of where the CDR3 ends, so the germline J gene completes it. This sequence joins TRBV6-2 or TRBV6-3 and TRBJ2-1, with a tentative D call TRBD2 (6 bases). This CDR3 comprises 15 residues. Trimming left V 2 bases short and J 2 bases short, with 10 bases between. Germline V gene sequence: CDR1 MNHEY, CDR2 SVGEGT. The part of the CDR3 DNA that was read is TGTGCCAGCAGTTACGGGGACTTTCCCTACAATGAG. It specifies CASSYGDFPYNE. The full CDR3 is CASSYGDFPYNEQFF.

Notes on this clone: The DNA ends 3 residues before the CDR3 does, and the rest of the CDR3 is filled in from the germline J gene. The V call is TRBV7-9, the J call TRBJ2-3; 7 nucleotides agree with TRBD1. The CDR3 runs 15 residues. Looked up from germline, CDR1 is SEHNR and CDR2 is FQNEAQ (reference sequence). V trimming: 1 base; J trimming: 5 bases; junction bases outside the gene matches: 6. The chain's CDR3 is CASSLEQGWGDTQYF. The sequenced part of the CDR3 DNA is TGTGCCAGCAGCTTAGAACAGGGGTGGGGAGATACG.

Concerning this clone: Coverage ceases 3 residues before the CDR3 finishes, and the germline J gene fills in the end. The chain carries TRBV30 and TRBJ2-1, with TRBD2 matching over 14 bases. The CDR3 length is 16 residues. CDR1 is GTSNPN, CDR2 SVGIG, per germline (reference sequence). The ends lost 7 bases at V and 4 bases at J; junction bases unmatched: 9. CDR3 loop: CAYRPGLAGEYNEQFF. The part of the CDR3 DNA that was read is TGTGCCTACCGACCGGGACTAGCGGGAGAGTACAATGAG.

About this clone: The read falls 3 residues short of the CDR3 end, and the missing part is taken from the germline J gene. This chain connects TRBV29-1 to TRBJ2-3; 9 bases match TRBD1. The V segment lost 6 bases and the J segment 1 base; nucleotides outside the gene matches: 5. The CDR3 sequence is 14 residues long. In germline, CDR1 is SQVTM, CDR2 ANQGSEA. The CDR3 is CSVTGGDGTDTQYF. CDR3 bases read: TGCAGCGTGACAGGGGGTGATGGCACAGATACG.